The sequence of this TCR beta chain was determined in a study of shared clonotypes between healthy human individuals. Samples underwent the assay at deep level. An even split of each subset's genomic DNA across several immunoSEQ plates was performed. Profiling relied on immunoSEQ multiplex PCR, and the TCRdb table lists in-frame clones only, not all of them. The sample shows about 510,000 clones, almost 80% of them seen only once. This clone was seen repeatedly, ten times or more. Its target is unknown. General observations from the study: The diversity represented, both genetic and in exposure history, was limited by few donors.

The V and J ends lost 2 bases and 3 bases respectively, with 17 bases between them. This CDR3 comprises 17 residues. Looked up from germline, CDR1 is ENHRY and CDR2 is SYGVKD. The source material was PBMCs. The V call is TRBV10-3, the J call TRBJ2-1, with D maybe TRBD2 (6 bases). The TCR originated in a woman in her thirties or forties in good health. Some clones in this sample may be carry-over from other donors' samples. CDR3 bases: TGTGCCATCAGTGAGCCCTTCTCTAGCGCAAACTACAATGAGCAGTTCTTC. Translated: CAISEPFSSANYNEQFF.